A selection of T cell receptor beta chains follows, all from one sample in a study of blood T cell repertoires in COVID-19. Using immunoSEQ multiplex PCR, the repertoire was profiled, and TCRdb retains in-frame clones only, with some absent. The repertoire includes 140,000 or so clones, around 91% of them detected once, and around 2.9% sits in the top ten. The sequenced sample consisted of peripheral blood. The receptors were sampled from a woman between 55 and 75 years old with active COVID-19. CDR3s include the opening cysteine and the closing phenylalanine or tryptophan. A D gene is named only where the DNA matches it firmly. Expanded clones are given a class, and other clones once, few, many or no size at all.

d_call	v_call	clone_size	j_call	cdr3_nt	cdr3_aa
.	TRBV11-2	.	TRBJ1-5	TGTGCCAGCAGCCCTAGAACTAATCAGCCCCAGCATTTT	CASSPRTNQPQHF
TRBD2	TRBV6-2/TRBV6-3	.	TRBJ2-5	TGTGCCAGCAGCCGGGGACTAGCGGGAGAGACCCAGTACTTC	CASSRGLAGETQYF
.	TRBV11-2	.	TRBJ2-7	TGTGCCAGCAGCTTAGATCTCAGGGGCTACGAGCAGTACTTC	CASSLDLRGYEQYF
.	TRBV7-5	.	TRBJ2-7	TGTGTCAGAAGTCAAAGGACTAGCGGACTATACTCCTACGAGCAGTACTTC	CVRSQRTSGLYSYEQYF
TRBD1	TRBV2	.	TRBJ1-2	TGTGCCAGCAGTGGGGCAGGGGGAGGAAACGGTGATGGCTACACCTTC	CASSGAGGGNGDGYTF
TRBD2	TRBV10-3	once	TRBJ2-1	TGTGCCATCAGTGAGACTAGCGGGATGAGCTCCTACAATGAGCAGTTCTTC	CAISETSGMSSYNEQFF
TRBD2	TRBV6-2/TRBV6-3	.	TRBJ2-1	TGTGCCAGCGGCCTCCTAGCGGGAGGGAACAATGAGCAGTTCTTC	CASGLLAGGNNEQFF
TRBD2	TRBV19	.	TRBJ2-2	TGTGCCAGTAGTCTTCGGACTAGAGTAAATACCGGGGAGCTGTTTTTT	CASSLRTRVNTGELFF
.	TRBV30	.	TRBJ2-1	TGTGCCTGGGACCAGCCGGGCAGGGCGACCTACAATGAGCAGTTCTTC	CAWDQPGRATYNEQFF
.	TRBV27	.	TRBJ1-1	TGTGCCAGCAGGGGGCTAGGCGGTGAAGCTTTCTTT	CASRGLGGEAFF
.	TRBV7-2	.	TRBJ1-6	TGTGCCAGCAGCCAGATACAGGGTAAATCACCCCTCCACTTT	CASSQIQGKSPLHF
.	TRBV28	.	TRBJ1-2	TGTGCCAGCGCCCGGGATGGGGGCGGCTACACCTTC	CASARDGGGYTF
.	TRBV5-1	.	TRBJ1-2	TGCGCCAGCAGCTTCGGGGACACTAACTATGGCTACACCTTC	CASSFGDTNYGYTF
.	TRBV20-1	.	TRBJ2-7	TGCAGTGCTAGTGACAGGTTCCACGAGCAGTACTTC	CSASDRFHEQYF